This T cell receptor (beta chain) was recovered during a study of siplizumab effects on memory and regulatory T cells. V dropped 3 bases and J dropped 7 bases, with 10 bases sitting between them. This CDR3 region has 13 residues. Per germline, CDR1 MNHEY and CDR2 SMNVEV (reference sequence). Comments on this clone: Its antigen is currently unknown.

Here immunoSEQ multiplex PCR was the method, and the copy in TCRdb shows in-frame clones only, minus some. The repertoire holds about 50,000 clones, with more than 75% as singletons. Points from the study as a whole: Unstimulated subset assignment was obtained for only a minor fraction of alloreactive clones. Researchers could not give a naive or memory phenotype to roughly 75-95% of proliferating CD4+ or CD8+ clones.

The V gene is TRBV27, the J gene TRBJ2-1; D remains ambiguous. What was sequenced was naive CD8+ T cells sorted from blood. This TCR was sampled from a human donor in good health. Here the CDR3 DNA reads TGTGCCAGCAGTTTCTGGGCTGGGAATGAGCAGTTCTTC. Its protein product is CASSFWAGNEQFF.